Presented here are 13 T cell receptor beta chains from one specimen sequenced in a study of T cell responses to AZD1222 COVID-19 vaccine. Some clones are missing from TCRdb's copy, which holds only in-frame ones; the method was immunoSEQ multiplex PCR. The data show 65,000 to 90,000 clones, 86% seen once. Sequences were derived from peripheral blood, sampled on day 0 of AZD1222 vaccination. The origin of the receptors is an adult in good health.

The chain uses TRBV5-1 and TRBJ1-2; TRBD1 matches 7 bases. Germline trimming cut 3 bases from V and 8 bases from J; bases unmatched to any gene: 10. Germline assignment: CDR1 SGHRS and CDR2 YFSETQ. CDR3 size: 14 residues. For the CDR3, the DNA is TGCGCCAGCAGCTCCCCGGGACAGAGGGGCGGCTACACCTTC. Encoded protein: CASSSPGQRGGYTF. The full variable domain, completed using reference TRBV5-1 and TRBJ1-2, is KAGVTQTPRYLIKTRGQQVTLSCSPISGHRSVSWYQQTPGQGLQFLFEYFSETQRNKGNFPGRFSGRQFSNSRSEMNVSTLELGDSALYLCASSSPGQRGGYTFGSGTRLTVV.

V and J are TRBV10-3 and TRBJ1-5, with no clear D. This CDR3 region has 13 residues. The V end was cut by 7 bases, the J end by 3 bases, with 10 bases between. In germline, CDR1 is ENHRY, CDR2 SYGVKD. CDR3 nucleotide sequence: TGTGCCATCATGCGGGAGCTCAATCAGCCCCAGCATTTT. Its protein is CAIMRELNQPQHF.

This clone is a singleton in its sample. The J gene is TRBJ2-3, the V gene TRBV2, with D uncertain. Germline lookup yields CDR1 SNHLY and CDR2 FYNNEI. Trimming took 1 base from V and 1 from J, leaving 12 bases between them. There are 16 residues in the CDR3. This CDR3 reads CASSEVWAGGTDTQYF. As DNA, the CDR3 is TGTGCCAGCAGTGAAGTGTGGGCAGGAGGCACAGATACGCAGTATTTT.

The chain joins TRBV10-3 to TRBJ1-6, with 7 bases identical to TRBD1. Looked up from germline, CDR1 is ENHRY and CDR2 is SYGVKD. Unmatched junction bases numbered 1, after V lost 4 bases and J lost 7 bases. The CDR3 sequence is 13 residues long. The chain's CDR3 is CAISGDRNSPLHF. The CDR3 DNA follows: TGTGCCATCAGTGGGGACAGAAATTCACCCCTCCACTTT.

This clone has just one count. The chain carries TRBV27 and TRBJ2-7; D might be TRBD2 (5 bases). The V end lost 5 bases, the J end lost 0 bases, and 17 bases lay between the germline ends. The CDR3 is 16 amino acids. Germline values: CDR1 MNHEY, CDR2 SMNVEV (reference sequence). CDR3 loop: CASSPRVTGNSYEQYF. Here the CDR3 DNA reads TGTGCCAGCAGTCCGCGGGTGACGGGAAACTCCTACGAGCAGTACTTC.

This sequence joins TRBV7-8 and TRBJ1-2; 10 positions match TRBD1. Unmatched junction bases numbered 4, after V lost 1 base and J lost 8 bases. CDR1 is SGHVS, CDR2 FQNEAQ, per germline. The CDR3 runs 14 residues. CDR3 in amino acids: CASSLVMGQGGYTF. The DNA for the CDR3 is TGTGCCAGCAGCTTAGTTATGGGACAGGGGGGCTACACCTTC.

The genes are TRBV24-1 and TRBJ2-2, with 8 bases that match TRBD1. Germline CDR1 KGHDR, CDR2 SFDVKD. CDR3 length: 15 residues. Losses at the gene ends were 4 bases for V and 0 bases for J; bases not matched to a gene: 0. The CDR3 reads CATSEDRANTGELFF. Written as DNA, the CDR3 is TGTGCCACCAGTGAGGACAGGGCGAACACCGGGGAGCTGTTTTTT.

The chain links TRBV6-2 or TRBV6-3 to TRBJ2-5; a weak D match, TRBD2 (6 bases). Germline V CDR1 and CDR2: MNHEY, SVGEGT. V was shortened by 5 bases and J by 7 bases, with 23 bases between the two germline ends. The CDR3 extends over 16 amino acids. CDR3 bases: TGTGCCAGCAGTGACTTCTACTCCGGGACTGGGGGGACCCAGTACTTC. This sequence encodes CASSDFYSGTGGTQYF.

The J gene is TRBJ1-6, the V gene TRBV5-5; D is possibly TRBD1 (5 bases). The CDR3 runs to 18 residues. Trimming left V 1 base short and J 2 bases short, with 16 bases between. CDR1 is SGHKS, CDR2 YYEKEE, per germline (reference sequence). The CDR3 loop is CASSLTNPGVTYNSPLHF. The CDR3 DNA reads TGTGCCAGCAGCTTGACCAATCCGGGGGTGACCTATAATTCACCCCTCCACTTT. Supplemented by reference TRBV5-5 and TRBJ1-6, the full variable domain reads DAGVTQSPTHLIKTRGQQVTLRCSPISGHKSVSWYQQVLGQGPQFIFQYYEKEERGRGNFPDRFSARQFPNYSSELNVNALLLGDSALYLCASSLTNPGVTYNSPLHFGNGTRLTVT.

V gene TRBV30 combines with J gene TRBJ2-6; 8 nucleotides match TRBD1. CDR3 size: 17 residues. V trimming: 3 bases; J trimming: 0 bases; junction bases outside the gene matches: 7. In germline, CDR1 is GTSNPN, CDR2 SVGIG (reference sequence). The CDR3 DNA sequence: TGTGCCTGGAGGAGGACAGGGACGAGCTCTGGGGCCAACGTCCTGACTTTC. It encodes CAWRRTGTSSGANVLTF. Full variable domain (missing parts from reference TRBV30 and TRBJ2-6): SQTIHQWPATLVQPVGSPLSLECTVEGTSNPNLYWYRQAAGRGLQLLFYSVGIGQISSEVPQNLSASRPQDRQFILSSKKLLLSDSGFYLCAWRRTGTSSGANVLTFGAGSRLTVL.

This sequence joins TRBV27 and TRBJ1-1, with D perhaps TRBD1 (5 bases). Trimming took 7 bases from V and 0 from J, leaving 15 bases between them. CDR1 and CDR2 from the germline V gene are MNHEY and SMNVEV (reference sequence). CDR3 size: 15 residues. CDR3 DNA: TGTGCCAGCACCCTCGGGGGGGGAGTGAACACTGAAGCTTTCTTT. The encoded protein is CASTLGGGVNTEAFF.

The gene calls are TRBV19 and TRBJ1-5; 9 nucleotides align to TRBD1. With 4 bases clipped from V and 1 base from J, the junction kept 11 bases outside the gene matches. Germline-derived CDR1 and CDR2 are LNHDA and SQIVND (reference sequence). CDR3 length equals 18 residues. CDR3 residues: CASSTRDRVVRSNQPQHF. CDR3 DNA: TGTGCCAGTAGTACCCGGGACAGGGTAGTTCGCAGCAATCAGCCCCAGCATTTT.

J is TRBJ1-6 and V is TRBV6-6, with TRBD1 identical over 10 bases. The germline V gene encodes CDR1 MNHNY and CDR2 SVGAGI (reference sequence). The CDR3 length is 15 residues. The J segment lost 7 bases and the V segment lost 3 bases, leaving 3 bases of the junction unmatched. The CDR3 bases are TGTGCCAGCAGTTATACGACAGGGGGCAATTCACCCCTCCACTTT. This gives the protein CASSYTTGGNSPLHF.